One sample yielded the 19 T cell receptor beta chains listed below, sequenced in a study of blood T cell repertoires in COVID-19. Clones were sequenced by immunoSEQ multiplex PCR, and TCRdb holds only the in-frame ones, with some missing. The table has tens of thousands of clones, around 84% seen once. Material: peripheral blood. All receptors derive from a human donor in a cohort sampled during active COVID-19.

This chain connects TRBV3-1 (or the pseudogene TRBV3-2) to TRBJ2-7, with D maybe TRBD2 (5 bases). V lost 4 bases to trimming and J lost 7 bases, with 23 bases between them. Looked up from germline, CDR1 is LGHDT and CDR2 is YNNKEL (reference sequence). This CDR3 comprises 16 residues. In nucleotides, the CDR3 is TGTGCCAGCAGCCCCCTAAGTGGAGGTGGGTTTTGGGAGCAGTACTTC. It specifies CASSPLSGGGFWEQYF.

This chain uses TRBV28 with TRBJ2-7, with a weak D call TRBD1 (6 bases). Germline lookup yields CDR1 MDHEN and CDR2 SYDVKM. The CDR3 length is 12 residues. V lost 4 bases, J lost 12 bases, and 16 bases lay in between. CDR3 DNA: TGTGCCAGCAGTTCAGGGGCTTTCCATCGGTACTTC. Residues: CASSSGAFHRYF.

The chain couples TRBV19 to TRBJ1-1; D might be TRBD1 (5 bases). The CDR3 runs to 14 residues. Looked up from germline, CDR1 is LNHDA and CDR2 is SQIVND (reference sequence). Trimming took 3 bases from V and 4 from J, leaving 12 bases between them. CDR3 residues: CASSIGRDITEAFF. The DNA of the CDR3 is TGTGCCAGTAGTATTGGCAGGGATATCACTGAAGCTTTCTTT.

The V gene is TRBV7-9, the J gene TRBJ1-2; 9 bases match TRBD1. CDR1 and CDR2 (germline): SEHNR, FQNEAQ (reference sequence). The CDR3 sequence is 13 residues long. Trimming at V came to 8 bases and at J to 6 bases, leaving 7 bases not matched to a gene. CDR3 DNA sequence: TGTGCCAGCGGGAGGGACAGGGCGCATGGCTACACCTTC. It encodes CASGRDRAHGYTF.

In DNA, the CDR3 is TGTGCCAGCAGCTTAGAGGCGGGAGTGGACACCGGGGAGCTGTTTTTT. It yields the protein CASSLEAGVDTGELFF. The chain recombines TRBV11-2 with TRBJ2-2; 7 nucleotides align to TRBD2. With V trimmed by 0 bases and J by 3 bases, 4 bases remained unmatched. The CDR3 length is 16 residues. Germline V gene sequence: CDR1 SGHAT, CDR2 FQNNGV.

The V call is TRBV2, the J call TRBJ1-1, with TRBD1 matching 10 bases. The CDR3 extends over 15 amino acids. Germline V gene data show CDR1 as SNHLY and CDR2 as FYNNEI. With 6 bases clipped from V and 4 bases from J, the junction kept 8 bases outside the gene matches. The CDR3 spells CASSERTGGITEAFF. As DNA, the CDR3 is TGTGCCAGCAGCGAAAGGACAGGGGGGATCACTGAAGCTTTCTTT.

The J gene is TRBJ2-7, the V gene TRBV5-4; the D gene is possibly TRBD1 (6 bases). The CDR3 sequence is 13 residues long. V lost 5 bases, J lost 3 bases, and 12 bases lay in between. The germline V gene has CDR1 SGHNT and CDR2 YYREEE (reference sequence). The CDR3 loop is CASSLTGNYEQYF. Here the CDR3 DNA reads TGTGCCAGCAGTTTGACAGGTAACTACGAGCAGTACTTC.

The genes are TRBV6-5 and TRBJ2-7; D possibly corresponds to TRBD2 (7 bases). CDR3 length: 15 amino acids. Germline V gene lookup returns CDR1 MNHEY and CDR2 SVGAGI. V lost 0 bases, J lost 7 bases, and 16 bases lay in between. CDR3: CASSYSGGGLWEQYF. The DNA of the CDR3 is TGTGCCAGCAGTTACTCGGGGGGGGGCCTGTGGGAGCAGTACTTC.

This sequence joins TRBV12-3 or TRBV12-4 and TRBJ2-7; possibly TRBD2 for D (5 bases). This CDR3 has 13 residues. V gave up 5 bases and J gave up 3 bases, with 11 bases separating them. CDR3 bases: TGTGCCAGCAGTGGACTCGATCGCTACGAGCAGTACTTC. It codes for CASSGLDRYEQYF.

CDR3 amino acids: CASSMDRASYGYTF. DNA of the CDR3: TGTGCCAGTAGTATGGACAGGGCATCCTATGGCTACACCTTC. The V call is TRBV19, the J call TRBJ1-2; 8 bases line up with TRBD1. The CDR3 totals 14 residues. Germline lookup yields CDR1 LNHDA and CDR2 SQIVND (reference sequence). Trimming at V came to 3 bases and at J to 4 bases, leaving 4 bases not matched to a gene.

This chain links TRBV7-2 with TRBJ2-5; the match to TRBD2 covers 8 bases. This CDR3 has 15 amino acids. Germline assignment: CDR1 SGHTA and CDR2 FQGNSA. Unmatched junction bases numbered 5, after V lost 0 bases and J lost 5 bases. CDR3 sequence reads: CASSLAIGRVETQYF. CDR3 in DNA: TGTGCCAGCAGCTTAGCGATCGGGAGGGTGGAGACCCAGTACTTC. Combining the CDR3 with reference TRBV7-2 and TRBJ2-5 gives the whole variable domain GAGVSQSPSNKVTEKGKDVELRCDPISGHTALYWYRQSLGQGLEFLIYFQGNSAPDKSGLPSDRFSAERTGGSVSTLTIQRTQQEDSAVYLCASSLAIGRVETQYFGPGTRLLVL.

The V and J genes are TRBV5-6 and TRBJ1-4; D might be TRBD1 (6 bases). This CDR3 region has 14 residues. Trimming cost V 2 bases and J 8 bases, with 13 bases left between them. Per germline, CDR1 SGHDT and CDR2 YYEEEE. The CDR3 nucleotides are TGTGCCAGCAGCTTAGGTTCCGGGACAGAAAAACTGTTTTTT. Amino acid sequence: CASSLGSGTEKLFF.

This clone came up a few times. The rearrangement links TRBV15 to TRBJ2-1; 13 nucleotides agree with TRBD2. CDR1 is LNHNV and CDR2 is YYDKDF in the germline V gene (reference sequence). V gave up 5 bases and J gave up 4 bases; unmatched junction bases: 5. CDR3 size: 16 residues. The CDR3 DNA follows: TGTGCCACCAGCGGGGGGACTAGCGGGACGTACAATGAGCAGTTCTTC. Translated, it gives CATSGGTSGTYNEQFF.

This clone was seen only once. The chain links TRBV4-3 to TRBJ2-1, with a tentative D call TRBD2 (7 bases). Trimming removed 0 bases from V and 8 bases from J, with 14 bases in between. From germline, CDR1 is LGHNA and CDR2 YSLEER. The CDR3 loop spans 15 amino acids. Here the CDR3 reads CASSQERGGVYEQFF. In nucleotides, the CDR3 is TGCGCCAGCAGCCAAGAAAGGGGGGGAGTGTATGAGCAGTTCTTC.

The chain combines TRBV11-1 with TRBJ2-1, with D possibly being TRBD1 (6 bases). The ends were cut back, 5 bases at V and 5 bases at J, with 19 bases in the middle. This CDR3 contains 16 residues. The germline V gene encodes CDR1 SGHAT and CDR2 FQDESV (reference sequence). CDR3 sequence: CASSGSRGAANNEQFF. CDR3 DNA sequence: TGTGCCAGCAGCGGGAGCAGGGGTGCTGCTAACAATGAGCAGTTCTTC. Full variable domain (rest looked up from reference TRBV11-1 and TRBJ2-1): EAEVAQSPRYKITEKSQAVAFWCDPISGHATLYWYRQILGQGPELLVQFQDESVVDDSQLPKDRFSAERLKGVDSTLKIQPAELGDSAMYLCASSGSRGAANNEQFFGPGTRLTVL.

J is TRBJ1-6 and V is TRBV30; 7 bases fit TRBD1. Germline loops: CDR1 GTSNPN, CDR2 SVGIG (reference sequence). CDR3 length: 14 amino acids. Trimming cost V 7 bases and J 7 bases; bases outside gene matches: 10. The CDR3 reads CAFSQGIVNSPLHF. The CDR3 nucleotides are TGTGCCTTCTCACAGGGGATCGTGAATTCACCCCTCCACTTT. Together with reference TRBV30 and TRBJ1-6, the CDR3 gives the full variable domain: SQTIHQWPATLVQPVGSPLSLECTVEGTSNPNLYWYRQAAGRGLQLLFYSVGIGQISSEVPQNLSASRPQDRQFILSSKKLLLSDSGFYLCAFSQGIVNSPLHFGNGTRLTVT.

This rearrangement joins TRBV11-3 to TRBJ2-7; D possibly corresponds to TRBD1 (6 bases). There are 14 residues in the CDR3. V was cut by 5 bases and J by 2 bases, with 13 bases left in between. CDR1 SGHNT and CDR2 YENEEA come from the germline V gene. The CDR3 DNA reads as TGTGCCAGCAGCCCCCGGACAGTACCCTACGAGCAGTACTTC. This sequence encodes CASSPRTVPYEQYF.

The J gene is TRBJ2-3, the V gene TRBV18; 8 nucleotides line up with TRBD2. Germline V gene lookup returns CDR1 KGHSH and CDR2 LQKENI. This CDR3 comprises 16 residues. V gave up 0 bases and J gave up 0 bases; unmatched junction bases: 2. CDR3 coding DNA: TGTGCCAGCTCACCACCTAGCGGGATTAGCACAGATACGCAGTATTTT. Its translation is CASSPPSGISTDTQYF.

This chain uses TRBV27 with TRBJ2-7, with TRBD1 matching 7 bases. Germline CDR1 reads MNHEY; CDR2 reads SMNVEV (reference sequence). The length of the CDR3 is 16 residues. With 3 bases clipped from V and 1 base from J, the junction kept 9 bases outside the gene matches. The CDR3 DNA sequence: TGTGCCAGCAGTTTCGGGTTTCGGGACAGATCCTACGAGCAGTACTTC. Amino acid sequence: CASSFGFRDRSYEQYF.